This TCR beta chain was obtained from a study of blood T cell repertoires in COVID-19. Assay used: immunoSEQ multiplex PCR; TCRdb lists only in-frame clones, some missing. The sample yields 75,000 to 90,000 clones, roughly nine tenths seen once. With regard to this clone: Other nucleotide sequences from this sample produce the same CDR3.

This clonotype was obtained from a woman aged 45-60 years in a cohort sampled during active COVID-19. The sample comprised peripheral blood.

CDR3 sequence: CASSLVGQGSYEQYF. Written as DNA, the CDR3 is TGTGCCAGCAGCTTAGTCGGACAGGGGAGCTACGAGCAGTACTTC. V is TRBV7-2 and J is TRBJ2-7; TRBD1 matches at 9 bases. From germline, CDR1 is SGHTA and CDR2 FQGNSA. The CDR3 totals 15 residues. Germline trimming cut 1 base from V and 3 bases from J; bases unmatched to any gene: 4.